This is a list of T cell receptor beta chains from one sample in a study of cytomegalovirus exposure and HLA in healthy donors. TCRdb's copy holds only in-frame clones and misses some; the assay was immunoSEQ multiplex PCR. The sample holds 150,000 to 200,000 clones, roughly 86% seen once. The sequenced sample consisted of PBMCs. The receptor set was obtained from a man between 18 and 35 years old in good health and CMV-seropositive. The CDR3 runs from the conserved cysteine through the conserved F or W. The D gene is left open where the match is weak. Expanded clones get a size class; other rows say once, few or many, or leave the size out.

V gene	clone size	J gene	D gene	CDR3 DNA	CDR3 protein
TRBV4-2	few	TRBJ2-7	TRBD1	TGTGCCAGCAGCCAAGTCCCGGGACAGGGGGCCGACGAGCAGTACTTC	CASSQVPGQGADEQYF
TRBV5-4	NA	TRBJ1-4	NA	TGTGCCAGCAGCTTAAGCGTTGGCAGGGATAATGAAAAACTGTTTTTT	CASSLSVGRDNEKLFF
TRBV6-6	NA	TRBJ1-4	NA	TGTGCCAGCAGTTACTCCTGGGGGGCAACTAATGAAAAACTGTTTTTT	CASSYSWGATNEKLFF
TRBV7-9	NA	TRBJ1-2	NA	TGTGCCAGCAGCCAAAACAGGGACCCCTACACCTTC	CASSQNRDPYTF
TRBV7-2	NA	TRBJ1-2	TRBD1	TGTGCCAGCAGCCCAGGGACAGTTAACTATGGCTACACCTTC	CASSPGTVNYGYTF
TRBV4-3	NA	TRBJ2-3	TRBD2	TGCGCCAGCAGCGGCCTCGGGACTAGCGTGGATACGCAGTATTTT	CASSGLGTSVDTQYF
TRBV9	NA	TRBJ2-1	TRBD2	TGTGCCAGCACCCGGGACTATCGCGATGAGCAGTTCTTC	CASTRDYRDEQFF
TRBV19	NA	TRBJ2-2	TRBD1	TGTGCCAGTAGTTGGGACAGGGCCCGGGCCGGGGAGCTGTTTTTT	CASSWDRARAGELFF
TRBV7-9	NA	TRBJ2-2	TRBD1	TGTGCCAGCAGCCCCCGGGACAGCACGAACACCGGGGAGCTGTTTTTT	CASSPRDSTNTGELFF
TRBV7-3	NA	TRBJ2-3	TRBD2	TGTGCCAGCAGCTCGGACCCGACTAGCGGGGCTACGCAGTATTTT	CASSSDPTSGATQYF
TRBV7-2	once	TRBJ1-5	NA	TGTGCCAGCAGCTTAGACAGGACCCAGCCCCAGCATTTT	CASSLDRTQPQHF
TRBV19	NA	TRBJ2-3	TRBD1	TGTGCCAGTAGTTTTGGGGACAGGGGTACAGATACGCAGTATTTT	CASSFGDRGTDTQYF
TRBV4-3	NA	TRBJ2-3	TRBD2	TGCGCCAGCAGCCTCCAGCGGGAGTGGACGGATACGCAGTATTTT	CASSLQREWTDTQYF
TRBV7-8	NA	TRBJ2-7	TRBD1	TGTGCCAGCACCACGGACAGGGCAGCCTACGAGCAGTACTTC	CASTTDRAAYEQYF
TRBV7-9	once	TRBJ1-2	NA	TGTGCCAGCAGCCTACCATTAGGAGGGACCGACCTTAACTATGGCTACACCTTC	CASSLPLGGTDLNYGYTF
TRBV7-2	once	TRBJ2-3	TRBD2	TGTGCCAGCAGCCCGGGAGCGGGGTCGCCCACAGATACGCAGTATTTT	CASSPGAGSPTDTQYF
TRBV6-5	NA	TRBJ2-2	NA	TGTGCCAGCAGTCTACTGACTCCGAGCACCGGGGAGCTGTTTTTT	CASSLLTPSTGELFF
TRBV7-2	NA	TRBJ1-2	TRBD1	TGTGCCAGCAGCCCCAATGCAGGGGGGAGCCAGGGCTACACCTTC	CASSPNAGGSQGYTF
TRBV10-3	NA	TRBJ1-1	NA	TGTGCCATCACTCCCAACCGGGACAATTACCGAACGGAGGAAGCTTTCTTT	CAITPNRDNYRTEEAFF
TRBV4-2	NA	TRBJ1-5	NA	TGTGCCAGCAGCCAAGATCGGCAGGCCCACAATCAGCCCCAGCATTTT	CASSQDRQAHNQPQHF
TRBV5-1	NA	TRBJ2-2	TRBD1	TGCGCCAGCAGCTCTGCCCCAGGGGGCCCCTCCGGGGAGCTGTTTTTT	CASSSAPGGPSGELFF
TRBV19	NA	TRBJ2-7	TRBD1	TGTGCCAGTAGTATATCAGGGGGAGACTACGAGCAGTACTTC	CASSISGGDYEQYF
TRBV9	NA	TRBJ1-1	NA	TGTGCCAGCAGCGTTGTGGGTCCGGGGGAGGAAGCTTTCTTT	CASSVVGPGEEAFF
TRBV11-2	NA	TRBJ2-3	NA	TGTGCCAGCAGCTCAATCACAGATACGCAGTATTTT	CASSSITDTQYF
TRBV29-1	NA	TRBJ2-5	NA	TGCAGCGTGCCCGGGACAACAGAGACCCAGTACTTC	CSVPGTTETQYF
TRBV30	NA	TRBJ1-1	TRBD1	TGTGCCTGGAGCACGTCAGGGGGACCCGCTGAAGCTTTCTTT	CAWSTSGGPAEAFF
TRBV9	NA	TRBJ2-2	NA	TGTGCCAGCAGCTACGACAGTCTCACCGGGGAGCTGTTTTTT	CASSYDSLTGELFF
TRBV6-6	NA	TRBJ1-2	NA	TGTGCCAGCAGAGAGGGTTATGGCTACACCTTC	CASREGYGYTF
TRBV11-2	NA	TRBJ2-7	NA	TGTGCCAGCAGCTCACGGGGGGCGTACTACGAGCAGTACTTC	CASSSRGAYYEQYF
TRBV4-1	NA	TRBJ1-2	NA	TGCGCCAGCAGCCAAGTGCGGATAAACTATGGCTACACCTTC	CASSQVRINYGYTF
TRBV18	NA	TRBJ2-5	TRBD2	TGTGCCAGCTCACGACTAGCCCAAGAGACCCAGTACTTC	CASSRLAQETQYF
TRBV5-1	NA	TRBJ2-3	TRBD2	TGCGCCAGCAGCCGACTAGCGGGAGTTGCAGATACGCAGTATTTT	CASSRLAGVADTQYF
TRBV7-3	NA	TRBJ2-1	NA	TGTGCCAGCAGCTTATGGGGAGTGGGGTCGGGCAATGAGCAGTTCTTC	CASSLWGVGSGNEQFF
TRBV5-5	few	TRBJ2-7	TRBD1	TGTGCCAGCAGCTTAGGGGGCCACGAGCAGTACTTC	CASSLGGHEQYF
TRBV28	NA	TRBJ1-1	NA	TGTGCCAGCCTCCCCTTAATGAACACTGAAGCTTTCTTT	CASLPLMNTEAFF
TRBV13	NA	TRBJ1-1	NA	TGTGCCAGCAGCTTAGCAAACATGAACACTGAAGCTTTCTTT	CASSLANMNTEAFF
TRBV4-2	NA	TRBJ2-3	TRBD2	TGTGCCAGCAGCCTCCGTCCTGGTAGCGGGGCCGATACGCAGTATTTT	CASSLRPGSGADTQYF
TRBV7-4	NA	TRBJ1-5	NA	TGTGCCAGCAGCTTAGAGGGGGGGCCCCGGGGGCGTTCCCAGCATTTT	CASSLEGGPRGRSQHF
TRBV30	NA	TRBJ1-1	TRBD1	TGTGCCTGGACAGGACAGGGAGGACCTGAAGCTTTCTTT	CAWTGQGGPEAFF
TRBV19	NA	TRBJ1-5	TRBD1	TGTGCCAGTAGTCCGGACAGGGCGGGTCAGCCCCAGCATTTT	CASSPDRAGQPQHF
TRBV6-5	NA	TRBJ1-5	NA	TGTGCCTCCGGCCGGGACACCAATCAGCCCCAGCATTTT	CASGRDTNQPQHF